The 3 T cell receptor beta chains in this list originate from one sample, sequenced in a study of blood T cell repertoires in COVID-19. Repertoires were generated with immunoSEQ multiplex PCR, while TCRdb's copy carries only in-frame clones and drops some. The table records a few hundred thousand clones, roughly 88% of them present only once. The sequencing input was peripheral blood. The origin of the receptors is a woman aged 35 to 49 who had recovered from COVID-19.

The chain joins TRBV5-1 to TRBJ2-1, with 9 bases that match TRBD1. Germline V gene data show CDR1 as SGHRS and CDR2 as YFSETQ. CDR3 length: 16 amino acids. The V gene end was trimmed by 2 bases and the J gene end by 4 bases; junction bases not matched to a gene: 7. CDR3 region: CASSFSTGGLYNEQFF. CDR3 DNA: TGCGCCAGCAGCTTTAGTACAGGGGGCTTATACAATGAGCAGTTCTTC.

This clone was observed a single time. The sample has other DNA sequences that encode this CDR3 too. This rearrangement joins TRBV7-9 to TRBJ1-4, with 9 nucleotides matching TRBD1. CDR1 and CDR2 (germline): SEHNR, FQNEAQ (reference sequence). J lost 5 bases, V lost 5 bases, and 3 bases had no gene match. CDR3 length: 14 amino acids. The CDR3 nucleotides are TGTGCCAGCAGCCCGGGGACAGGGAATGAAAAACTGTTTTTT. Its translation is CASSPGTGNEKLFF. The whole variable domain, filled in from reference TRBV7-9 and TRBJ1-4, reads DTGVSQNPRHKITKRGQNVTFRCDPISEHNRLYWYRQTLGQGPEFLTYFQNEAQLEKSRLLSDRFSAERPKGSFSTLEIQRTEQGDSAMYLCASSPGTGNEKLFFGSGTQLSVL.

The chain has TRBV11-1 and TRBJ2-3, with no clear D. V was trimmed by 3 bases and J by 2 bases, leaving 9 bases between them. CDR1 is SGHAT, CDR2 FQDESV, per germline (reference sequence). CDR3 length: 14 amino acids. This chain's CDR3 is CASSLADHTDTQYF. Here the CDR3 DNA reads TGTGCCAGCAGCTTGGCGGATCACACAGATACGCAGTATTTT.